The clone carrying this TCR beta chain was seen a few times. Its antigen remains unidentified. The germline V gene encodes CDR1 SGHDN and CDR2 FVKESK. V trimming: 1 base; J trimming: 7 bases; junction bases outside the gene matches: 8. CDR3 length equals 15 residues. This sample is part of a study of T cells in Graves' hyperthyroidism and ophthalmopathy. Study results and caveats: A median 6.5 months before onset, the model predicted ophthalmopathy. Most expanded thyroid clonotypes above 0.001 recurred in blood.

RNA transcripts gave rise to amplified TCR beta CDR3 regions. During a first-round RT-PCR of the TCR CDR3, the HTBI primer set was used. TCRdb re-derived calls from the multiplex PCR reads in MiXCR, one entry per CDR3 protein. The table records around 500,000 distinct CDR3 sequences, under 15% of them present only once. Stable Graves' hyperthyroidism meant no ophthalmopathy progression within 18 months. The source is a woman between 18 and 30 years old with Graves' hyperthyroidism. V is TRBV14 and J is TRBJ2-7; 9 positions agree with TRBD1. Sequences were obtained from blood. The CDR3 loop is CASSQGGTGSWEQYF. The DNA for the CDR3 is TGTGCCAGCAGCCAAGGAGGGACAGGGTCGTGGGAGCAGTACTTC.